The sequence of this T cell receptor (beta chain) was determined in a study of T cells in women clearing cervical HPV infection. Study-level background: Controls gave blood once infection was undetectable; cases at lesion identification. Study results and limitations: CIN3+ cases had significantly higher TCR richness than controls; evenness did not differ. Richness differences could reflect unmeasured T-cell content per sample.

Trimming cost V 3 bases and J 4 bases, with 13 bases left between them. The CDR3 runs to 15 residues. CDR1 KGHSH and CDR2 LQKENI come from the germline V gene. The method was immunoSEQ multiplex PCR; TCRdb's version includes in-frame clones alone and lacks a portion of them. This table holds 45,000 to 50,000 clones. About this clone itself: Its antigen is still unknown. The DNA ends 3 residues before the CDR3 does, and the rest of the CDR3 is filled in from the germline J gene.

This rearrangement joins TRBV18 to TRBJ1-3; D is uncertain. Sequencing used blood buffy coat. This clonotype was obtained from a woman aged 18-69 years with a cervical HPV16 infection that either progressed to CIN3+ or cleared (not recorded which). The CDR3 DNA, read in part, is TGTGCCAGCTCACCTAAAGAAGGGTCCGGAAACACC. This encodes CASSPKEGSGNT. The entire CDR3 protein is CASSPKEGSGNTIYF.